This TCR beta chain was recovered during a study of CD8 T cells in Susac syndrome. This CDR3 contains 14 residues. Trimming removed 4 bases from V and 3 bases from J; junction bases left unmatched: 3. In germline, CDR1 is SQVTM, CDR2 ANQGSEA. With random hexamers, about 0.45 to 1 ug RNA was reverse transcribed. A single record per CDR3 protein comes from TCRdb applying MiXCR to the immunoSEQ multiplex PCR reads. Among approximately 160,000 distinct CDR3 sequences, more than 95% were seen once, and the ten largest hold approximately 0.12%. Sequenced input: CD4+ T cells from PBMCs. The TCR comes from a human donor with Susac syndrome. J is TRBJ2-1 and V is TRBV29-1; 10 nucleotides match TRBD2. The CDR3 protein is CSVGGLADYNEQFF. CDR3 in DNA: TGCAGCGTTGGCGGACTAGCGGACTACAATGAGCAGTTCTTC.